The clone carrying this TCR beta chain was seen only a few times. Its specificity is not known. These data belong to a study of CD8 T cells in ankylosing spondylitis. CDR1 is SGHTA and CDR2 is FQGNSA in the germline V gene. The junction had 3 bases not matched to a gene; V was cut back by 6 bases and J by 0 bases. The CDR3 covers 15 residues. Findings and limits, study-wide: A subset of motif variants has previously been described in the synovial fluid and blood of reactive arthritis. Characteristic, it appeared, of ankylosing spondylitis blood was a TCR beta motif of several highly homologous variants.

Using quantitative 5'-RACE with molecular barcodes, the authors made TCR beta libraries. TCRdb fed the 5' RACE reads into MiXCR, producing one record per CDR3 protein. The table shows 200,000 to 300,000 distinct CDR3 sequences, with more than 9% occurring only once. Sample: blood, either unsorted or a sorted T cell fraction (not recorded which). The chain links TRBV7-2 to TRBJ2-3, with 10 bases aligning to TRBD2. The receptor was isolated from a male donor with ankylosing spondylitis or in good health (not recorded which). The CDR3 nucleotides are TGTGCCAGCAGGAGGACTAGCGGAAGCACAGATACGCAGTATTTT. Translation gives CASRRTSGSTDTQYF.